One T cell receptor (beta chain) is described in this entry. Its antigen is not identified. The sample is drawn from a study of T cell responses to AZD1222 COVID-19 vaccine. Assay: immunoSEQ multiplex PCR; the TCRdb copy retains only in-frame clones and omits some. The sample consists of roughly 100,000 clones, around 92% of them appearing once. Trimming shortened V by 2 bases and J by 8 bases, and 10 bases separated the two germline ends. Germline V gene sequence: CDR1 LGHDT, CDR2 YNNKEL (reference sequence). The CDR3 is 13 residues long. General observations from the study: Two AZD1222 administrations were followed by greater Spike-specific TCR breadth and depth. Reports indicate that nearly half of spike-specific TCRs are directed at unmutated variant regions. Spike-wide coverage was observed for vaccine-associated CD4 TCRs, with dominant responses at 160-218 and 743-854. There were repertoire samples only from the period after the peak T cell response.

The chain employs TRBV3-1 (or the pseudogene TRBV3-2) and TRBJ2-1, with D unclear. The sequencing here drew on peripheral blood, taken on day 0 of AZD1222 vaccination. The receptor comes from an adult in good health. The CDR3 coding sequence is TGTGCCAGCAGCCAAAGTCCGAGCTATGAGCAGTTCTTC. Translating gives CASSQSPSYEQFF.